This entry lists 19 T cell receptor beta chains sequenced from one sample in a study of blood T cell repertoires in COVID-19. Clones were read by immunoSEQ multiplex PCR, and TCRdb kept only the in-frame ones, dropping some. The profile shows about 94,000 clones, about 82% of them singletons. Material for sequencing was peripheral blood. The receptors shown here come from a woman between 55 and 75 years old in a cohort sampled during active or convalescent COVID-19.

Only one count was recorded for this clone. The chain couples TRBV4-1 to TRBJ1-6, with 8 bases aligning to TRBD1. The CDR3 length is 15 residues. Germline V gives CDR1 MGHRA, CDR2 YSYEKL. Germline trimming cut 5 bases from V and 10 bases from J; bases unmatched to any gene: 10. The CDR3 region has the DNA TGCGCCAGCAGCTCAAGGACAGGGAAGGAGTCACCCCTCCACTTT. Its translation is CASSSRTGKESPLHF.

V gene TRBV10-1 combines with J gene TRBJ2-7; 7 bases map to TRBD1. Trimming at V came to 0 bases and at J to 6 bases, leaving 8 bases not matched to a gene. The V gene's germline CDR1 is WNHNN and CDR2 SYGVQD (reference sequence). The CDR3 runs 15 residues. The CDR3 protein is CASSESIGRGTEQYF. The CDR3 coding sequence is TGCGCCAGCAGTGAGTCCATTGGCAGGGGGACCGAGCAGTACTTC.

The chain links TRBV6-6 to TRBJ1-5, with 10 bases matching TRBD1. The junction had 8 bases not matched to a gene; V was cut back by 2 bases and J by 7 bases. The germline gives CDR1 MNHNY, CDR2 SVGAGI (reference sequence). This CDR3 has 16 amino acids. The CDR3 reads CASSYPAGQGGQPQHF. The CDR3 DNA reads TGTGCCAGCAGTTACCCGGCCGGACAGGGGGGACAGCCCCAGCATTTT.

This chain uses TRBV19 with TRBJ2-7; possible D gene TRBD1, 6 bases. This CDR3 is 14 amino acids long. V was shortened by 8 bases and J by 0 bases, with 14 bases between the two germline ends. Germline V gene sequence: CDR1 LNHDA, CDR2 SQIVND (reference sequence). As DNA, the CDR3 is TGTGCCAGTTCGGACAGAAGTGCCTCCTACGAGCAGTACTTC. Translated, it gives CASSDRSASYEQYF.

The V and J genes are TRBV7-9 and TRBJ2-7, with D unclear. V shed 6 bases and J shed 7 bases, with 16 bases lying between them. The CDR3 is made up of 13 amino acids. Germline V lookup: CDR1 SEHNR, CDR2 FQNEAQ (reference sequence). The CDR3 sequence is CASRPPMSEEQYF. CDR3 DNA: TGTGCCAGCAGGCCCCCCATGAGTGAGGAGCAGTACTTC.

The rearrangement joins TRBV6-5 to TRBJ1-2; D gene ambiguous. The CDR3 is made up of 13 amino acids. Trimming took 3 bases from V and 8 from J, leaving 13 bases between them. Germline assignment: CDR1 MNHEY and CDR2 SVGAGI. CDR3 sequence: CASSYGATGGYTF. The CDR3 DNA reads as TGTGCCAGCAGTTATGGAGCGACGGGAGGCTACACCTTC.

This clone was recorded once. This likely comes from a read error, as the CDR3 has no conserved phenylalanine or tryptophan at its end. The limits of the CDR3 on the DNA are not certain, so only TCRdb's listed CDR3 is given. The J gene is TRBJ1-1, the V gene TRBV6-5; the DNA was not compared with TRBD1, the D call given in the table. The CDR3 numbers 11 amino acids, ends counted. Germline V gives CDR1 MNHEY, CDR2 SVGAGI. CDR3 sequence: CASSQDILLSL.

The gene calls are TRBV28 and TRBJ1-1; D is ambiguous. The germline V and J ends were trimmed by 5 bases and 5 bases, with 18 bases remaining between them. CDR1 and CDR2 (germline): MDHEN, SYDVKM. The CDR3 extends over 15 amino acids. DNA of the CDR3: TGTGCCAGCAGTCCCTCCTTGGGAGGAGCAACTGAAGCTTTCTTT. Its protein is CASSPSLGGATEAFF.

Worth noting for this clone: Mismatch with germline at one junction end may stem from a read error. This chain uses TRBV11-2 with TRBJ1-2; 7 bases line up with TRBD1. The length of the CDR3 is 11 residues. CDR1 is SGHAT, CDR2 FQNNGV, per germline. The CDR3 DNA reads as TGTGCCAGCAGTTTTCCGGGACAGCCGATCTTC. This translates into CASSFPGQPIF.

As for this clone: Compared with germline, one end of the junction differs, possibly owing to a read error. This chain joins TRBV2 and TRBJ2-7; no definite D call. Germline V gene lookup returns CDR1 SNHLY and CDR2 FYNNEI. CDR3 length: 14 amino acids. The CDR3 nucleotides are TGTGCCAGCTGTGATCCCGGTGCTGCTTACGAGCAGTACTTC. Protein: CASCDPGAAYEQYF.

This rearrangement joins TRBV5-6 to TRBJ2-5; TRBD2 aligns across 7 bases. Germline V lookup: CDR1 SGHDT, CDR2 YYEEEE. The junction had 6 bases not matched to a gene; V was cut back by 0 bases and J by 1 base. The CDR3 loop spans 16 amino acids. CDR3 bases: TGTGCCAGCAGCTTGGGGGCTAGCGGACTCCAAGAGACCCAGTACTTC. This encodes CASSLGASGLQETQYF. The full variable domain, in which reference TRBV5-6 and TRBJ2-5 provide the parts outside the CDR3, is DAGVTQSPTHLIKTRGQQVTLRCSPKSGHDTVSWYQQALGQGPQFIFQYYEEEERQRGNFPDRFSGHQFPNYSSELNVNALLLGDSALYLCASSLGASGLQETQYFGPGTRLLVL.

The chain couples TRBV20-1 to TRBJ2-1; 9 bases line up with TRBD1. The trim removed 3 bases at V and 6 bases at J, leaving 9 bases unmatched. Germline V gives CDR1 DFQATT, CDR2 SNEGSKA (reference sequence). The CDR3 has 15 amino acids. CDR3 in amino acids: CSASWAGTGSNEQFF. The CDR3 DNA reads TGCAGTGCTAGTTGGGCCGGGACAGGGTCCAATGAGCAGTTCTTC.

The chain combines TRBV2 with TRBJ1-2; TRBD1 matches 9 bases. Germline loops: CDR1 SNHLY, CDR2 FYNNEI. V lost 2 bases to trimming and J lost 3 bases; unmatched junction nucleotides: 7. The CDR3 has 16 amino acids. Written as DNA, the CDR3 is TGTGCCAGCAGTGAATTTGGACAGGGGTTCGACTATGGCTACACCTTC. Encoded protein: CASSEFGQGFDYGYTF.

This clone has a handful of counts. The chain is built from TRBV5-1 and TRBJ1-1; D is uncertain. This CDR3 region has 14 residues. Germline V gene lookup returns CDR1 SGHRS and CDR2 YFSETQ. Trimming cost V 4 bases and J 1 base, with 11 bases left between them. DNA for the CDR3: TGCGCCAGCAGCGGAGACCTTAGGAACACTGAAGCTTTCTTT. Protein: CASSGDLRNTEAFF.

This chain uses TRBV30 with TRBJ1-4, with D possibly being TRBD1 (5 bases). CDR1 is GTSNPN and CDR2 is SVGIG in the germline V gene (reference sequence). There are 15 residues in the CDR3. Trimming left V 0 bases short and J 5 bases short, with 13 bases between. CDR3 nucleotide sequence: TGTGCCTGGAGTGTACGGGGACTGATGAATGAAAAACTGTTTTTT. Translated, it gives CAWSVRGLMNEKLFF.

The chain has TRBV5-1 and TRBJ2-5; 7 bases map to TRBD1. V trimming: 0 bases; J trimming: 5 bases; junction bases outside the gene matches: 13. The germline V gene has CDR1 SGHRS and CDR2 YFSETQ. The CDR3 has 17 amino acids. CDR3: CASSLGGRGSPLETQYF. CDR3 bases: TGCGCCAGCAGCTTGGGGGGCAGGGGGAGCCCTTTGGAGACCCAGTACTTC.

The genes are TRBV5-6 and TRBJ1-2, with TRBD1 matching 9 bases. Looked up from germline, CDR1 is SGHDT and CDR2 is YYEEEE. The CDR3 loop spans 15 amino acids. The V segment lost 3 bases and the J segment 4 bases; nucleotides outside the gene matches: 7. Here the CDR3 DNA reads TGTGCCAGCAGCTCAAACAGGGGGCTCAGCTATGGCTACACCTTC. Translation gives CASSSNRGLSYGYTF.

V gene TRBV3-1 (or the pseudogene TRBV3-2) combines with J gene TRBJ2-6; 7 bases line up with TRBD2. The CDR3 is 13 amino acids. With V trimmed by 11 bases and J by 0 bases, 1 base remained unmatched. Germline-derived CDR1 and CDR2 are LGHDT and YNNKEL (reference sequence). As DNA, the CDR3 is TGTGCCGGGGGGGACTCTGGGGCCAACGTCCTGACTTTC. Encoded protein: CAGGDSGANVLTF.

This clone has just a few counts. This chain links TRBV6-5 with TRBJ1-1; 10 nucleotides line up with TRBD1. Per germline, CDR1 MNHEY and CDR2 SVGAGI. CDR3 length equals 14 residues. J lost 10 bases, V lost 5 bases, and 10 bases had no gene match. The CDR3 region is CASSRRTGGLGAFF. CDR3 coding DNA: TGTGCCAGCAGTCGTAGGACAGGGGGTCTGGGAGCTTTCTTT.